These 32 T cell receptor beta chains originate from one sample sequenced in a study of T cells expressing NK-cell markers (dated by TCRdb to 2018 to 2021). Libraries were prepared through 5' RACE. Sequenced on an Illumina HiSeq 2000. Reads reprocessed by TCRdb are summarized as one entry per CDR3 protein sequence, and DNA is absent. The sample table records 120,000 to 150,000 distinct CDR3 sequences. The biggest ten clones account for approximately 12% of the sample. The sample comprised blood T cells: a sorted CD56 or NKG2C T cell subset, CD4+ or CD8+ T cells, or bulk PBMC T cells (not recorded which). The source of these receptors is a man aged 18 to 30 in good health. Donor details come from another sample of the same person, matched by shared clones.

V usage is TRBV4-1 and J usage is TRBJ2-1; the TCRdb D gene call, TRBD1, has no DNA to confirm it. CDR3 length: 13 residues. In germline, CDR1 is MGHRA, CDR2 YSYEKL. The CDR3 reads CASSQPGVDEQFF.

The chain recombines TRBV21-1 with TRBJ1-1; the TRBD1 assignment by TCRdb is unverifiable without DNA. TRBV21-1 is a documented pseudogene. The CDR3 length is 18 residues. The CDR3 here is CASSKIPTGRNIGHEAFF.

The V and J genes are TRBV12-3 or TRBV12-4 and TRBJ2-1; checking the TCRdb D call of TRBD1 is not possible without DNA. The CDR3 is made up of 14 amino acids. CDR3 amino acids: CASSLWGPNNEQFF.

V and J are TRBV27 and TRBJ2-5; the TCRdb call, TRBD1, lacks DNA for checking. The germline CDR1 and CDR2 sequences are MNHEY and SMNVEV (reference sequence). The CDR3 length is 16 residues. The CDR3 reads CASSLFGGQSQETQYF.

The CDR3: CATIDQPAGRGKQFF. The rearrangement joins TRBV15 to TRBJ2-1; TCRdb proposes TRBD1, but this gene call is untestable without DNA. Germline V gene lookup returns CDR1 LNHNV and CDR2 YYDKDF (reference sequence). The CDR3 is made up of 15 amino acids.

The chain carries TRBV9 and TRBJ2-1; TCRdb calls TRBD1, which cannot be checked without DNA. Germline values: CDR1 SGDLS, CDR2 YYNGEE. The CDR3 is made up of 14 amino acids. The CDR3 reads CASSVEARVNEQFF. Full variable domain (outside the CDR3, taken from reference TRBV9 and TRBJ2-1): DSGVTQTPKHLITATGQRVTLRCSPRSGDLSVYWYQQSLDQGLQFLIQYYNGEERAKGNILERFSAQQFPDLHSELNLSSLELGDSALYFCASSVEARVNEQFFGPGTRLTVL.

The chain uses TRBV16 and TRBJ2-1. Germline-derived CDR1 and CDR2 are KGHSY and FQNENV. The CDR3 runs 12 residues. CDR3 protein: CASSLTANEQFF.

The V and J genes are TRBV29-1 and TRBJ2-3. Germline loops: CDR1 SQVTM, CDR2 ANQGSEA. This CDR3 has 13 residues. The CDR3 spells CSASTTSTDTQYF.

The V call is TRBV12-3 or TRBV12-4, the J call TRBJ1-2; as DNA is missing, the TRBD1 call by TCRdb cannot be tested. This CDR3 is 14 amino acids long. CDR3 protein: CASSGTGGNYGYTF.

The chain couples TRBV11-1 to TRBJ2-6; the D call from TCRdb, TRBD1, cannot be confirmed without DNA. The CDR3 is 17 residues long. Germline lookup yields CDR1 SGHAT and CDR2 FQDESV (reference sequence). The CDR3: CASSSTAPWAGANVLTF.

The CDR3 protein is CASSQDAPMGSYEQYF. The chain links TRBV4-2 to TRBJ2-7; there is no DNA to check the TCRdb D call of TRBD1. Germline V lookup: CDR1 LGHNA, CDR2 YNFKEQ. This CDR3 has 16 amino acids.

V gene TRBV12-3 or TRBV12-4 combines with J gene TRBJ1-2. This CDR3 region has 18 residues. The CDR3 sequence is CASSASIGRGVNNYGYTF.

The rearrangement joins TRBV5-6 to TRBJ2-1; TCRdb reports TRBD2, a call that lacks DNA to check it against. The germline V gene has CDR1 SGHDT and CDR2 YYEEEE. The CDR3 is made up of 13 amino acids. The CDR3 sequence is CASSSGGYNEQFF.

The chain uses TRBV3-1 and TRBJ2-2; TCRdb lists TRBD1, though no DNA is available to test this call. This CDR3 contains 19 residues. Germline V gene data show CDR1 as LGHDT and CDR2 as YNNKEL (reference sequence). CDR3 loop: CASSLLRGGRAVNTGELFF.

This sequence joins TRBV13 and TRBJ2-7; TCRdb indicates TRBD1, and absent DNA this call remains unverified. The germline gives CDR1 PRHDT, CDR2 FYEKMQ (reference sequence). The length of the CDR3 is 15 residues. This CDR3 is CASSLGLGQPYEQYF. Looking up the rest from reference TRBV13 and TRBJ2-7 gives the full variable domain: AAGVIQSPRHLIKEKRETATLKCYPIPRHDTVYWYQQGPGQDPQFLISFYEKMQSDKGSIPDRFSAQQFSDYHSELNMSSLELGDSALYFCASSLGLGQPYEQYFGPGTRLTVT.

The CDR3 sequence: CASSFTAGEQFF. The chain is built from TRBV5-5 and TRBJ2-1; as DNA is missing, the TRBD2 call by TCRdb cannot be tested. Germline lookup yields CDR1 SGHKS and CDR2 YYEKEE (reference sequence). This CDR3 is 12 amino acids long.

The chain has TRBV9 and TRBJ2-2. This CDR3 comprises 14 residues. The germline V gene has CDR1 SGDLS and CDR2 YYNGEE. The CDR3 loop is CASSVDYRNGELFF.

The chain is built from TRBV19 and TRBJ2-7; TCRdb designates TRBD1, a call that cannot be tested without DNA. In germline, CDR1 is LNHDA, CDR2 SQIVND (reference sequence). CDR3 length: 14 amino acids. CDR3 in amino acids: CASSIRGTPYEQYF.

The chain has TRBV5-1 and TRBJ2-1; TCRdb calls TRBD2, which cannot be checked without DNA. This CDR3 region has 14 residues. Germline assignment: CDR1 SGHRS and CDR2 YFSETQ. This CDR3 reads CASSSAGAYNEQFF.

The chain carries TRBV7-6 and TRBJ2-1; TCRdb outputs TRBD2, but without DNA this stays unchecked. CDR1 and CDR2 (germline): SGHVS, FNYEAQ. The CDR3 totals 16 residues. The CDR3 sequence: CASSLSGASEYNEQFF.

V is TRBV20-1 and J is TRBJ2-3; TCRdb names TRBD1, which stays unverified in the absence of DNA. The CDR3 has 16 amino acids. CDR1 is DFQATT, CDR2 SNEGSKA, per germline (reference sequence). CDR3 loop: CSARDGAPGRRDTQYF.

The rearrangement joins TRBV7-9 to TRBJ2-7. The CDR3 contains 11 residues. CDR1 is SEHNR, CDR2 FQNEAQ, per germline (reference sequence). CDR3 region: CASHGTYEQYF.

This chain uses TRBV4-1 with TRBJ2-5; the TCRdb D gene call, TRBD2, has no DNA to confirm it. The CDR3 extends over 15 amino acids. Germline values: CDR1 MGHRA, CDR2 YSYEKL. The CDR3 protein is CASSRPPDSQETQYF.

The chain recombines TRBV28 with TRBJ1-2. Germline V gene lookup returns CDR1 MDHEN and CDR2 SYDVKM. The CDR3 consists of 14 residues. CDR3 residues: CASSVTKESYGYTF.

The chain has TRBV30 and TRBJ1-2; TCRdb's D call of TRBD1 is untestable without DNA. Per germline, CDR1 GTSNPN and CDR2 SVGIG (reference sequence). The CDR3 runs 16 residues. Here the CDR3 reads CAWSSPVGVVVYGYTF.

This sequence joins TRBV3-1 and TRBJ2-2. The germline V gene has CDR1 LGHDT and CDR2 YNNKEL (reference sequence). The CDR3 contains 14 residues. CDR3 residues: CASSQDRTPRELFF.

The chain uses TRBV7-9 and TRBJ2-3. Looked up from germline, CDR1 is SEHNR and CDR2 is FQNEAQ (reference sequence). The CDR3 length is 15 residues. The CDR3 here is CASSPLTASTDTQYF.

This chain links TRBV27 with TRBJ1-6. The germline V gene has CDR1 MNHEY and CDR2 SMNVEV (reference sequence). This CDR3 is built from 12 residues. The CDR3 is CASTGGNSPLHF.

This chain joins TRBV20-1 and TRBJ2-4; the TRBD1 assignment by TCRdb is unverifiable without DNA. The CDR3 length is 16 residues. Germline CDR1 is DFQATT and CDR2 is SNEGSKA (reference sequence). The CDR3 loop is CSASEDREGSKNIQYF.

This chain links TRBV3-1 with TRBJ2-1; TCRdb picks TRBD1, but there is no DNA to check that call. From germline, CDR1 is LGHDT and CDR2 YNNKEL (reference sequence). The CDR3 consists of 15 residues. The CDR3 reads CASNLGGGRYNEQFF.

The CDR3 sequence: CASSFPGGETQYF. The chain uses TRBV7-9 and TRBJ2-5; the TRBD1 assignment by TCRdb is unverifiable without DNA. This CDR3 is 13 amino acids long. CDR1 is SEHNR and CDR2 is FQNEAQ in the germline V gene (reference sequence). The complete variable domain, with remaining parts taken from reference TRBV7-9 and TRBJ2-5, reads DTGVSQNPRHKITKRGQNVTFRCDPISEHNRLYWYRQTLGQGPEFLTYFQNEAQLEKSRLLSDRFSAERPKGSFSTLEIQRTEQGDSAMYLCASSFPGGETQYFGPGTRLLVL.

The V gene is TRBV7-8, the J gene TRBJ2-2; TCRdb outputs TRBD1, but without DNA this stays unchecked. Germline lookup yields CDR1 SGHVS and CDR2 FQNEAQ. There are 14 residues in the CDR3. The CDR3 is CASSRGSGSGELFF.